The clone carrying this T cell receptor (beta chain) was counted a few times. Its antigen is not known. The data are from a study of blood T cells in healthy people across ages. V lost 0 bases and J lost 2, with 9 bases in between. CDR1 is SGHDT, CDR2 YYEEEE, per germline. CDR3 length equals 14 residues. Study-level findings and limits: Estimates drawn from one million T cells were deemed to understate diversity.

For the second PCR, which ran for about 6 to 11 cycles, a sample-barcoded 5' primer and a J-beta primer mix were used. Via MiXCR, TCRdb re-called the 5' RACE reads, giving one row per CDR3 protein. The table includes hundreds of thousands of distinct CDR3 sequences, approximately 44% detected once. The receptor comes from a man aged 55 to 69 in good health. The material sequenced was blood. The chain uses TRBV5-6 and TRBJ2-7; D is uncertain. Here the CDR3 reads CASSLAPQPYEQYF. The CDR3 bases are TGTGCCAGCAGCTTGGCGCCGCAGCCCTACGAGCAGTACTTC. Supplemented by reference TRBV5-6 and TRBJ2-7, the full variable domain reads DAGVTQSPTHLIKTRGQQVTLRCSPKSGHDTVSWYQQALGQGPQFIFQYYEEEERQRGNFPDRFSGHQFPNYSSELNVNALLLGDSALYLCASSLAPQPYEQYFGPGTRLTVT.